These T cell receptor beta chains were read from a single sample in a study of human T cells and chemical hapten exposure. TCRdb redid the calling of the RACE reads with MiXCR, one entry per CDR3 protein. The data contain some 250,000 distinct CDR3 sequences, around 7% of them singletons. This specimen was whole blood, taken in connection with sensitization to the hapten diphenylcyclopropenone (DPC). The receptor source for this set is a man between 18 and 29 years old with alopecia areata. Some clones in this sample may be carry-over from other donors' samples. The CDR3 runs from the conserved cysteine through the conserved F or W. A D gene is named only where the DNA matches it firmly. Not every row has a clone size; where given, it reads once, few, many or a size class.

TRBJ2-1 | few | TRBD2 | TRBV11-2 | CASRRLAGGRYNEQFF | TGTGCCAGCAGACGACTAGCGGGGGGCCGATACAATGAGCAGTTCTTC
TRBJ2-3 | . | TRBD1 | TRBV11-2 | CASSLTGAAKTHDTQYF | TGTGCCAGCAGCTTAACAGGGGCCGCTAAAACACATGATACGCAGTATTTT
TRBJ1-1 | . | TRBD1 | TRBV9 | CASSGGQGARAFF | TGTGCCAGCAGCGGGGGACAGGGGGCAAGAGCTTTCTTT
TRBJ1-1 | few | TRBD1 | TRBV6-2/TRBV6-3 | CASSWQGGTEAFF | TGTGCCAGCAGTTGGCAGGGGGGCACTGAAGCTTTCTTT
TRBJ2-5 | few | . | TRBV7-2 | CASSPRQPRGGFQETQYF | TGTGCCAGCAGCCCGAGACAGCCGAGGGGAGGCTTCCAAGAGACCCAGTACTTC
TRBJ1-2 | few | . | TRBV25-1 | CASSEPAGHYGYTF | TGTGCCAGCAGTGAACCCGCAGGGCACTATGGCTACACCTTC
TRBJ2-2 | . | . | TRBV27 | CASSFLVSNTGELFF | TGTGCCAGCAGTTTTTTAGTAAGCAACACCGGGGAGCTGTTTTTT
TRBJ1-2 | many | . | TRBV7-2 | CASSIWAHDYGYTF | TGTGCCAGCAGCATTTGGGCCCACGACTATGGCTACACCTTC
TRBJ2-3 | few | TRBD2 | TRBV20-1 | CSARDPAGGLYTQYF | TGCAGTGCTAGAGATCCAGCGGGGGGCCTTTATACGCAGTATTTT
TRBJ2-1 | . | TRBD2 | TRBV12-3/TRBV12-4 | CASSSPRGGREQFF | TGTGCCAGCAGTTCCCCACGGGGGGGCAGGGAGCAGTTCTTC
TRBJ2-5 | . | . | TRBV10-3 | CAISEIQNQETQYF | TGTGCCATCAGTGAGATTCAGAACCAAGAGACCCAGTACTTC
TRBJ2-2 | . | . | TRBV27 | CTTMGQNTGELFF | TGTACTACGATGGGGCAGAACACCGGGGAGCTGTTTTTT
TRBJ2-3 | few | . | TRBV2 | CASSSGFEHEVDTQYF | TGTGCCAGCAGTTCCGGGTTTGAGCACGAGGTAGATACGCAGTATTTT
TRBJ1-3 | . | . | TRBV7-2 | CASSFIGGPGNTIYF | TGTGCCAGCAGCTTTATCGGGGGGCCTGGAAACACCATATATTTT
TRBJ1-2 | few | . | TRBV2 | CASRSQGTFYGYTF | TGTGCCAGCAGATCACAGGGCACTTTCTATGGCTACACCTTC
TRBJ1-1 | many | . | TRBV5-1 | CASSLDTNTEAFF | TGCGCCAGCAGCTTGGACACGAACACTGAAGCTTTCTTT
TRBJ2-3 | . | TRBD1 | TRBV7-2 | CASSLDRPDTQYF | TGTGCCAGCAGTTTGGACAGGCCAGATACGCAGTATTTT
TRBJ1-4 | many | . | TRBV9 | CASSVGGHPAKGLFF | TGTGCCAGCAGCGTAGGGGGACACCCCGCGAAAGGGCTGTTTTTT
TRBJ2-3 | . | . | TRBV20-1 | CSALGGYTDTQYF | TGCAGTGCTCTGGGGGGCTACACAGATACGCAGTATTTT
TRBJ2-3 | many | . | TRBV7-9 | CASSRFPAASTDTQYF | TGTGCCAGCAGCCGTTTTCCGGCTGCTAGCACAGATACGCAGTATTTT
TRBJ1-1 | few | TRBD1 | TRBV12-3/TRBV12-4 | CASSFGTGSGTEAFF | TGTGCCAGCAGTTTTGGGACAGGGTCGGGTACTGAAGCTTTCTTT
TRBJ2-2 | . | . | TRBV20-1 | CSALISPGAGELFF | TGCAGTGCCCTTATTAGCCCCGGAGCCGGGGAGCTGTTTTTT
TRBJ1-1 | few | . | TRBV4-3 | CASSQDRGTYTEAFF | TGCGCCAGCAGCCAAGATCGGGGGACCTACACTGAAGCTTTCTTT
TRBJ2-5 | . | . | TRBV15 | CATSRGTDKETQYF | TGTGCCACCAGCAGAGGAACCGACAAAGAGACCCAGTACTTC
TRBJ1-5 | . | TRBD1 | TRBV2 | CASSADRGVVQPQHF | TGTGCCAGCAGTGCGGACAGGGGAGTTGTTCAGCCCCAGCATTTT
TRBJ2-3 | few | TRBD2 | TRBV6-5 | CASSLSGGSQYF | TGTGCCAGCAGCCTTAGCGGGGGGTCGCAGTATTTT
TRBJ2-2 | . | TRBD2 | TRBV9 | CASSVAGGVTYTGELFF | TGTGCCAGCAGCGTAGCGGGGGGGGTCACCTACACCGGGGAGCTGTTTTTT
TRBJ1-2 | few | . | TRBV10-3 | CAISSGENYGYTF | TGTGCCATCAGTTCGGGGGAGAACTATGGCTACACCTTC
TRBJ1-1 | few | . | TRBV5-1 | CASRGDTSTEAFF | TGCGCCAGCAGGGGGGACACTAGCACTGAAGCTTTCTTT
TRBJ1-1 | . | . | TRBV4-3 | CASSQDRRGTEAFF | TGCGCCAGCAGCCAAGATCGGCGAGGGACTGAAGCTTTCTTT
TRBJ2-1 | few | TRBD2 | TRBV11-2 | CASSPYLAGGYNEQFF | TGTGCCAGCAGCCCCTATCTCGCGGGGGGCTACAATGAGCAGTTCTTC
TRBJ2-7 | many | . | TRBV25-1 | CASSYAAGSYEQYF | TGTGCCAGCAGTTATGCGGCAGGTTCCTACGAGCAGTACTTC